This T cell receptor beta chain was found in a study of blood T cell repertoires in COVID-19. Study background: PBMCs, B-cell-depleted T cells, or T cells provided the cDNA or gDNA that made up the material.

Sequencing used immunoSEQ multiplex PCR; TCRdb keeps in-frame clones, though not all of them. The table has 90,000 to 100,000 clones, about 80% seen once. Germline CDR1 is GTSNPN and CDR2 is SVGIG (reference sequence). The CDR3 has 17 residues. Trimming removed 3 bases from V and 0 bases from J; junction bases left unmatched: 10. The sample comprised peripheral blood. The TCR sequence derives from a man aged 80 or over with acute or convalescent COVID-19. The rearrangement joins TRBV30 to TRBJ1-5; 8 bases fit TRBD1. CDR3 sequence reads: CAWRGQAGSYSNQPQHF. The CDR3 DNA follows: TGTGCCTGGAGGGGACAGGCGGGATCTTATAGCAATCAGCCCCAGCATTTT.